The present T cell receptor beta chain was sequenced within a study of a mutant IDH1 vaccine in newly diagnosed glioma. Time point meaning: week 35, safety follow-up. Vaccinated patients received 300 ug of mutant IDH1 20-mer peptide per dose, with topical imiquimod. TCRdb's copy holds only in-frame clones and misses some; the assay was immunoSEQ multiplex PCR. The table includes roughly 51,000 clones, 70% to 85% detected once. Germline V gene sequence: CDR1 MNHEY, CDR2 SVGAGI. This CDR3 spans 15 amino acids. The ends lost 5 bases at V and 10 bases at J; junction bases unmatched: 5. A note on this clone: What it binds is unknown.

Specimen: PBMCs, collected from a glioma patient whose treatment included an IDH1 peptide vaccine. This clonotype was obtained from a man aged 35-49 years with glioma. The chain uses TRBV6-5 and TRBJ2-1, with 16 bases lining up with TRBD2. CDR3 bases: TGTGCCAGCAGTCCGGGACTAGCGGGGGGGCGGGAGCAGTTCTTC. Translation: CASSPGLAGGREQFF.